A single sample gave rise to the 7 T cell receptor beta chains below, sequenced in a study of T cells after yellow fever vaccination. TCRdb re-called the 5' RACE reads through MiXCR, storing one row per CDR3 protein. The sample lists roughly 520,000 distinct CDR3 sequences; 20% to 25% were seen once. Sequences were derived from PBMCs, sampled 21 days after the first yellow fever vaccination. The receptors here all came from a man aged 18 to 29 who received the YFV17D yellow fever vaccine.

The chain is built from TRBV5-1 and TRBJ1-2; unclear D gene. The V gene lost 7 bases and the J gene lost 6 bases, with 19 bases spanning the gap. From germline, CDR1 is SGHRS and CDR2 YFSETQ. CDR3 length: 14 amino acids. The CDR3 is CASRRRFTYNGYTF. In DNA form, the CDR3 reads TGCGCCAGCCGGCGTAGGTTTACCTATAATGGCTACACCTTC.

The chain carries TRBV20-1 and TRBJ2-7; D gene uncertain. The germline gives CDR1 DFQATT, CDR2 SNEGSKA (reference sequence). This CDR3 has 11 residues. Trimming removed 5 bases from V and 4 bases from J, with 9 bases in between. The CDR3: CSASPGYEQYV. Written as DNA, the CDR3 is TGCAGTGCTTCCCCAGGTTACGAGCAGTACGTC.

V and J are TRBV28 and TRBJ1-5, with 10 bases that match TRBD1. V shed 5 bases, J shed 6 bases, and the junction held 4 bases outside the gene matches. The CDR3 sequence is 14 residues long. Germline V gives CDR1 MDHEN, CDR2 SYDVKM. This CDR3 is CASSGGQGTQPQHF. The CDR3 nucleotides are TGTGCCAGCAGTGGGGGACAGGGGACTCAGCCCCAGCATTTT.

The V and J genes are TRBV12-3 or TRBV12-4 and TRBJ2-3; D is possibly TRBD1 (6 bases). The CDR3 has 15 amino acids. V was clipped by 3 bases and J by 5 bases, with 15 bases between them. The CDR3 loop reads CASSLTGLRVDTQYF. Written as DNA, the CDR3 is TGTGCCAGCAGTTTGACAGGACTTAGGGTAGATACGCAGTATTTT.

The chain has TRBV6-2 or TRBV6-3 and TRBJ1-5; TRBD1 might be the D (6 bases). The V and J ends lost 4 bases and 3 bases respectively, with 13 bases between them. The CDR3 covers 15 residues. CDR1 is MNHEY, CDR2 SVGEGT, per germline. This chain's CDR3 is CASSFLPGDNQPQHF. CDR3 DNA sequence: TGTGCCAGCAGTTTTTTGCCAGGGGACAATCAGCCCCAGCATTTT.

The V call is TRBV7-2, the J call TRBJ2-7; possibly TRBD1 or TRBD2 for D (6 bases each). The V gene's germline CDR1 is SGHTA and CDR2 FQGNSA. This CDR3 is built from 15 residues. V was clipped by 3 bases and J by 7 bases, with 19 bases between them. The CDR3 DNA reads TGTGCCAGCAGCTTCGACAGGTCTTACGGGGGAGAGCAGTACTTC. Translated, it gives CASSFDRSYGGEQYF.

The chain uses TRBV25-1 and TRBJ1-6; possibly TRBD1 for D (5 bases). Germline lookup yields CDR1 MGHDK and CDR2 SYGVNS. This CDR3 is 16 amino acids long. V shed 3 bases and J shed 7 bases, with 16 bases lying between them. The CDR3 sequence: CASSEYRGRVNSPLHF. The CDR3 nucleotides read TGTGCCAGCAGTGAGTATAGGGGCAGAGTAAATTCACCCCTCCACTTT.